What follows are 9 T cell receptor beta chains derived from one specimen sequenced in a study of cytotoxic CD8 clonotypes in ibrutinib-treated CLL. Some clones are missing from TCRdb's copy, which holds only in-frame ones; the method was immunoSEQ multiplex PCR. The sample has under 200,000 clones, less than 85% seen once. The input for sequencing was PBMCs, taken after 24 months of ibrutinib treatment. The receptors shown here come from a human donor with chronic lymphocytic leukemia.

This rearrangement joins TRBV4-2 to TRBJ2-3; TRBD2 might be the D (6 bases). V shed 5 bases and J shed 5 bases, with 14 bases lying between them. The length of the CDR3 is 14 residues. Germline values: CDR1 LGHNA, CDR2 YNFKEQ. This chain's CDR3 is CASSRGGDEDTQYF. CDR3 DNA sequence: TGTGCCAGCAGCAGGGGCGGGGACGAAGATACGCAGTATTTT.

This clone was seen only once. The chain couples TRBV7-8 to TRBJ2-2; no definite D call. This CDR3 region has 15 residues. Germline values: CDR1 SGHVS, CDR2 FQNEAQ. Trimming shortened V by 5 bases and J by 4 bases, and 14 bases separated the two germline ends. The CDR3 spells CASSRNPRGTGELFF. The CDR3 DNA sequence: TGTGCCAGCAGCCGGAACCCCCGTGGCACCGGGGAGCTGTTTTTT.

The V call is TRBV9, the J call TRBJ2-3, with a weak D call TRBD1 (5 bases). Germline V gene data show CDR1 as SGDLS and CDR2 as YYNGEE. V gave up 7 bases and J gave up 0 bases, with 15 bases separating them. The CDR3 loop spans 15 amino acids. CDR3 loop: CASGSQGWSTDTQYF. DNA of the CDR3: TGTGCCAGCGGTTCGCAGGGCTGGAGCACAGATACGCAGTATTTT. The full variable domain, completed using reference TRBV9 and TRBJ2-3, is DSGVTQTPKHLITATGQRVTLRCSPRSGDLSVYWYQQSLDQGLQFLIQYYNGEERAKGNILERFSAQQFPDLHSELNLSSLELGDSALYFCASGSQGWSTDTQYFGPGTRLTVL.

V and J are TRBV19 and TRBJ2-7; the D is unclear. With 2 bases removed from V and 3 bases from J, the gap between germline ends came to 26 bases. Per germline, CDR1 LNHDA and CDR2 SQIVND (reference sequence). The CDR3 totals 19 residues. The CDR3 DNA follows: TGTGCCAGTAGTATAACCCTGGGTGGACCTACTTTAAACCGCTACGAGCAGTACTTC. This encodes CASSITLGGPTLNRYEQYF.

This clone turned up a few times. The chain recombines TRBV11-2 with TRBJ1-6; 8 positions match TRBD1. The CDR3 is made up of 14 amino acids. With 6 bases clipped from V and 9 bases from J, the junction kept 7 bases outside the gene matches. The germline V gene has CDR1 SGHAT and CDR2 FQNNGV. CDR3 DNA sequence: TGTGCCAGCAGACCGGACAGGGCGAGTTCACCCCTCCACTTT. Translating gives CASRPDRASSPLHF.

The J gene is TRBJ2-7, the V gene TRBV6-5, with 8 nucleotides matching TRBD2. The V and J ends lost 4 bases and 4 bases, in that order; junction bases with no gene match: 9. Looked up from germline, CDR1 is MNHEY and CDR2 is SVGAGI. The CDR3 loop spans 15 amino acids. CDR3 in DNA: TGTGCCAGCAGTTTTCTAGCGGGCGAGGGATACGAGCAGTACTTC. Translation gives CASSFLAGEGYEQYF.

V is TRBV18 and J is TRBJ2-5, with TRBD1 matching 9 bases. Germline values: CDR1 KGHSH, CDR2 LQKENI. After removal of 2 bases from V and 1 base from J, the junction contained 2 bases not matched to a gene. This CDR3 has 15 residues. The CDR3 nucleotides read TGTGCCAGCTCACCAGGGACAGGGTTCCAAGAGACCCAGTACTTC. Its protein product is CASSPGTGFQETQYF.

V usage is TRBV7-8 and J usage is TRBJ2-2, with a tentative D call TRBD1 (5 bases). The CDR3 runs 13 residues. CDR1 is SGHVS, CDR2 FQNEAQ, per germline. V was shortened by 5 bases and J by 6 bases, with 10 bases between the two germline ends. The CDR3 bases are TGTGCCAGCAGCCGACAGATCCCCGGGGAGCTGTTTTTT. This encodes CASSRQIPGELFF.

The chain joins TRBV7-2 to TRBJ2-3; D not certain. Trimming left V 3 bases short and J 0 bases short, with 10 bases between. The CDR3 covers 15 residues. Germline-derived CDR1 and CDR2 are SGHTA and FQGNSA. CDR3 nucleotides: TGTGCCAGCAGCTTGAAAGTCGGGAGCACAGATACGCAGTATTTT. It translates to CASSLKVGSTDTQYF. Using reference TRBV7-2 and TRBJ2-3 for the parts outside the CDR3, the full variable domain is GAGVSQSPSNKVTEKGKDVELRCDPISGHTALYWYRQSLGQGLEFLIYFQGNSAPDKSGLPSDRFSAERTGGSVSTLTIQRTQQEDSAVYLCASSLKVGSTDTQYFGPGTRLTVL.